The 22 T cell receptor beta chains given below trace back to one sample, sequenced in a study of blood T cell repertoires in COVID-19 (dated by TCRdb to 2018 to 2020). The library relied on the immunoSEQ multiplex PCR assay. TCRdb holds this immuneACCESS table with in-frame rearrangements only. Some clones are missing; in checked studies, unresolved V genes explain under half, and the rest has no known cause. In all, the sample holds approximately 280,000 clones, and roughly 86% of those were seen once. The ten largest account for roughly 9.1% of the sample. Sequencing was carried out using peripheral blood. Receptors originate from a man in his late teens or twenties with active or convalescent COVID-19.

This rearrangement joins TRBV5-1 to TRBJ2-2, with no clear D. V dropped 0 bases and J dropped 7 bases, with 13 bases sitting between them. The CDR3 is made up of 15 amino acids. Germline V gene sequence: CDR1 SGHRS, CDR2 YFSETQ. The DNA of the CDR3 is TGCGCCAGCAGCTTGGAGCCGGGTTCCGGCGGGGAGCTGTTTTTT. Translated, it gives CASSLEPGSGGELFF.

DNA for the CDR3: TGTGCCATCAGTGAGTATTACATTAGCACAGATACGCAGTATTTT. This encodes CAISEYYISTDTQYF. The J gene is TRBJ2-3, the V gene TRBV10-3; no firm D call. Germline CDR1 and CDR2: ENHRY and SYGVKD. The V end lost 1 base, the J end lost 0 bases, and 8 bases lay between the germline ends. The CDR3 consists of 15 residues.

This chain joins TRBV5-6 and TRBJ1-4; D is possibly TRBD1 (5 bases). The ends were cut back, 4 bases at V and 0 bases at J, with 16 bases in the middle. The CDR3 is 17 amino acids. From germline, CDR1 is SGHDT and CDR2 YYEEEE. The CDR3 loop reads CASSPLQGAATNEKLFF. CDR3 coding DNA: TGTGCCAGCAGCCCCCTCCAAGGGGCAGCAACTAATGAAAAACTGTTTTTT.

This clone showed up just a few times. V usage is TRBV9 and J usage is TRBJ2-1; 12 bases are shared with TRBD2. Unmatched junction bases numbered 8, after V lost 4 bases and J lost 6 bases. Germline V gene lookup returns CDR1 SGDLS and CDR2 YYNGEE. There are 16 residues in the CDR3. CDR3 sequence reads: CASSRTPTSGGNEQFF. CDR3 DNA sequence: TGTGCCAGCAGCCGAACCCCGACTAGCGGGGGCAATGAGCAGTTCTTC.

The rearrangement links TRBV10-1 to TRBJ1-1; 8 nucleotides align to TRBD1. CDR3 length equals 15 residues. Per the germline V gene, CDR1 is WNHNN and CDR2 is SYGVQD (reference sequence). With 6 bases clipped from V and 0 bases from J, the junction kept 6 bases outside the gene matches. The CDR3 sequence: CASSLDRALNTEAFF. CDR3 DNA sequence: TGCGCCAGCAGCTTGGACAGGGCCTTGAACACTGAAGCTTTCTTT.

J is TRBJ1-2 and V is TRBV6-6, with 7 nucleotides matching TRBD1. Germline loops: CDR1 MNHNY, CDR2 SVGAGI (reference sequence). The CDR3 is made up of 15 amino acids. V lost 4 bases to trimming and J lost 0 bases; unmatched junction nucleotides: 5. The CDR3 is CASSWQGVTNYGYTF. CDR3 DNA: TGTGCCAGCAGTTGGCAGGGGGTAACTAACTATGGCTACACCTTC.

The chain is built from TRBV18 and TRBJ1-2, with D maybe TRBD1 (6 bases). The CDR3 spans 15 residues. V shed 0 bases and J shed 3 bases, with 11 bases lying between them. The germline gives CDR1 KGHSH, CDR2 LQKENI. The CDR3 is CASSPPTRTDYGYTF. CDR3 DNA: TGTGCCAGCTCACCACCTACTCGGACAGACTATGGCTACACCTTC.

This chain connects TRBV7-2 to TRBJ2-5; a weak D match, TRBD2 (7 bases). The germline gives CDR1 SGHTA, CDR2 FQGNSA. The CDR3 runs to 15 residues. V shed 5 bases and J shed 4 bases, with 17 bases lying between them. The CDR3 DNA is TGTGCCAGCAGCCCCGAAGGGGGGGGCGGAGAGACCCAGTACTTC. Protein: CASSPEGGGGETQYF.

The chain recombines TRBV4-1 with TRBJ1-6; perhaps TRBD1 as D (6 bases). Germline V gene sequence: CDR1 MGHRA, CDR2 YSYEKL. The CDR3 contains 16 residues. V shed 4 bases and J shed 0 bases, with 10 bases lying between them. The CDR3 loop reads CASSREQGSYNSPLHF. DNA of the CDR3: TGCGCCAGCAGCCGAGAACAGGGCTCCTATAATTCACCCCTCCACTTT.

As DNA, the CDR3 is TGTGCCAGCAGCTTAGGGGGCAGGGGGCTCGAGCAGTACTTC. Amino acids: CASSLGGRGLEQYF. The V gene is TRBV13, the J gene TRBJ2-7; 8 bases are a match to TRBD1. Germline V gene data show CDR1 as PRHDT and CDR2 as FYEKMQ (reference sequence). The V segment lost 0 bases and the J segment 6 bases; nucleotides outside the gene matches: 4. The CDR3 loop spans 14 amino acids. Full variable domain (rest looked up from reference TRBV13 and TRBJ2-7): AAGVIQSPRHLIKEKRETATLKCYPIPRHDTVYWYQQGPGQDPQFLISFYEKMQSDKGSIPDRFSAQQFSDYHSELNMSSLELGDSALYFCASSLGGRGLEQYFGPGTRLTVT.

The chain uses TRBV13 and TRBJ2-7, with a possible D match to TRBD2 (6 bases). V lost 5 bases and J 2 bases, leaving 13 bases between the germline ends. CDR1 is PRHDT and CDR2 is FYEKMQ in the germline V gene (reference sequence). This CDR3 has 14 residues. CDR3 residues: CASSPSSGTYEQYF. The CDR3 coding sequence is TGTGCCAGCAGCCCGAGTAGCGGTACCTACGAGCAGTACTTC.

CDR3 in DNA: TGTGCCAGCAGCCCCGGGGGCAATGAGCAGTTCTTC. Amino acid sequence: CASSPGGNEQFF. The chain uses TRBV7-7 and TRBJ2-1, with a possible D match to TRBD2 (6 bases). The CDR3 length is 12 residues. The germline gives CDR1 SSHAT, CDR2 FNYEAQ (reference sequence). V was pared by 5 bases and J by 6 bases, with 8 bases between.

J is TRBJ1-5 and V is TRBV7-8, with D possibly matching TRBD1 (6 bases). The ends were cut back, 1 base at V and 0 bases at J, with 13 bases in the middle. The CDR3 spans 17 residues. Germline values: CDR1 SGHVS, CDR2 FQNEAQ. In DNA, the CDR3 is TGTGCCAGCAGCTTAGAGGGGACATTCTATAGCAATCAGCCCCAGCATTTT. Its translation: CASSLEGTFYSNQPQHF.

This rearrangement joins TRBV19 to TRBJ1-1, with D perhaps matching TRBD1 (6 bases). The germline gives CDR1 LNHDA, CDR2 SQIVND (reference sequence). V gave up 3 bases and J gave up 5 bases, with 10 bases separating them. The CDR3 has 13 amino acids. CDR3 coding DNA: TGTGCCAGTAGTATTAATCAGGGGACTGAAGCTTTCTTT. Protein: CASSINQGTEAFF.

The chain uses TRBV14 and TRBJ2-7, with 10 bases lining up with TRBD1. V lost 1 base to trimming and J lost 5 bases; unmatched junction nucleotides: 5. This CDR3 region has 15 residues. The germline V gene has CDR1 SGHDN and CDR2 FVKESK. CDR3 sequence: CASSQATGGKNEQYF. CDR3 coding DNA: TGTGCCAGCAGCCAAGCGACAGGGGGCAAGAACGAGCAGTACTTC. Complete variable domain (other parts from reference TRBV14 and TRBJ2-7): EAGVTQFPSHSVIEKGQTVTLRCDPISGHDNLYWYRRVMGKEIKFLLHFVKESKQDESGMPNNRFLAERTGGTYSTLKVQPAELEDSGVYFCASSQATGGKNEQYFGPGTRLTVT.

The chain is built from TRBV9 and TRBJ2-1; no firm D call. The V gene lost 0 bases and the J gene lost 5 bases, with 12 bases spanning the gap. This CDR3 comprises 15 residues. Germline V gene data show CDR1 as SGDLS and CDR2 as YYNGEE. CDR3 nucleotide sequence: TGTGCCAGCAGCGTAGTCACTGGGCGCCACAATGAGCAGTTCTTC. Amino acids: CASSVVTGRHNEQFF.

The chain couples TRBV5-1 to TRBJ1-4; 7 positions match TRBD1. Germline CDR1 reads SGHRS; CDR2 reads YFSETQ. V gave up 4 bases and J gave up 5 bases; unmatched junction bases: 8. The CDR3 has 15 residues. The CDR3 nucleotides are TGCGCCAGCAGCCCTCTGACAGGGACGAATGAAAAACTGTTTTTT. Translation: CASSPLTGTNEKLFF.

The chain joins TRBV6-5 to TRBJ1-5, with D hard to call. This CDR3 has 13 residues. The ends were cut back, 5 bases at V and 5 bases at J, with 10 bases in the middle. Germline CDR1 MNHEY, CDR2 SVGAGI. The CDR3 loop reads CASSPTEDQPQHF. CDR3 DNA: TGTGCCAGCAGTCCCACAGAAGATCAGCCCCAGCATTTT.

J is TRBJ1-1 and V is TRBV7-8; perhaps TRBD1 as D (6 bases). Germline V gives CDR1 SGHVS, CDR2 FQNEAQ. The CDR3 sequence is 14 residues long. V gave up 6 bases and J gave up 2 bases, with 13 bases separating them. DNA of the CDR3: TGTGCCAGCAGGCCAGGGGTCCTAAACACTGAAGCTTTCTTT. It yields the protein CASRPGVLNTEAFF.

This chain links TRBV27 with TRBJ1-1, with D perhaps matching TRBD1 (5 bases). This CDR3 is 14 amino acids long. Trimming shortened V by 0 bases and J by 5 bases, and 10 bases separated the two germline ends. The germline V gene encodes CDR1 MNHEY and CDR2 SMNVEV (reference sequence). The CDR3 nucleotides read TGTGCCAGCAGTTTATCGTGGGGGGGGACTGAAGCTTTCTTT. It is translated as CASSLSWGGTEAFF.

CDR3 in DNA: TGTGCCAGCAGTGAAGAGACAGGGGGCGTTACTGAAGCTTTCTTT. It is translated as CASSEETGGVTEAFF. This rearrangement joins TRBV2 to TRBJ1-1, with TRBD1 identical over 10 bases. The trim removed 1 base at V and 5 bases at J, leaving 4 bases unmatched. Per germline, CDR1 SNHLY and CDR2 FYNNEI. There are 15 residues in the CDR3. Using reference TRBV2 and TRBJ1-1 for the parts outside the CDR3, the full variable domain is EPEVTQTPSHQVTQMGQEVILRCVPISNHLYFYWYRQILGQKVEFLVSFYNNEISEKSEIFDDQFSVERPDGSNFTLKIRSTKLEDSAMYFCASSEETGGVTEAFFGQGTRLTVV.

In its sample, this clone was seen a few times. The chain links TRBV7-9 to TRBJ1-1, with D uncertain. V lost 2 bases and J lost 6, with 16 bases in between. The CDR3 is 15 residues long. From germline, CDR1 is SEHNR and CDR2 FQNEAQ (reference sequence). The CDR3 region is CASSLNSGFRAEAFF. The CDR3 DNA sequence: TGTGCCAGCAGCTTAAATAGCGGCTTCCGAGCTGAAGCTTTCTTT.